The T cell receptor beta chain under discussion was sequenced for a study of CD8+ T cells in alopecia areata. Reverse transcription of extracted RNA yielded cDNA, which provided the sequencing template. Sequencing was performed with immunoSEQ multiplex PCR; in TCRdb, only in-frame clones are kept and a portion is missing. The table lists a few thousand clones, no singletons, with approximately 25% in the top ten. This clone was picked up a small number of times. Germline and genes here are mouse. The read is 4 residues too short to cover the CDR3 end, so that end is filled in from the germline J gene. This CDR3 has 13 amino acids. From germline, CDR1 is NSQYPW and CDR2 LRSPGD (reference sequence). Indicated time point: mouse skin 6 weeks after grafting, around onset of hair loss.

The receptor was isolated from a C3H/HeJ mouse with alopecia areata. Mouse strain MHC haplotype: H2-k. The chain uses TRBV1 and TRBJ2-5; TRBD2 matches 9 bases. The material sequenced was skin, taken at week 6. The chain's CDR3 is CTCRRDWEDTQYF. The sequenced CDR3 bases are TGCACCTGCAGGAGGGACTGGGAAGAC.